These 30 T cell receptor beta chains were all obtained from the same sample, sequenced in a study of blood T cell repertoires in COVID-19 (dated by TCRdb to the early 2020s). Library preparation employed the immunoSEQ multiplex PCR assay. Sourced from immuneACCESS, this table was stored by TCRdb with only in-frame sequences that have V and J called. A share of the clones is absent; for the studies checked, an unresolved V gene accounts for under half, and the remainder has no known explanation. The sample yields about 300,000 clones; 86% were counted once. The ten largest clones represent around 1.5% of the sample. Source material: peripheral blood. The receptors here all came from a woman in her fifties or sixties with acute or convalescent COVID-19.

With regard to this clone: This sample also contains other DNA sequences that code for the same CDR3. This rearrangement joins TRBV7-2 to TRBJ1-1; D is ambiguous. The germline CDR1 and CDR2 sequences are SGHTA and FQGNSA. The CDR3 totals 12 residues. V lost 5 bases and J lost 4, with 8 bases in between. CDR3 amino acids: CASSLLSTEAFF. Written as DNA, the CDR3 is TGTGCCAGCAGCCTACTGAGCACTGAAGCTTTCTTT.

The chain joins TRBV30 to TRBJ2-7; 9 bases are a match to TRBD2. V lost 1 base to trimming and J lost 3 bases; unmatched junction nucleotides: 4. The CDR3 contains 14 residues. Germline V gives CDR1 GTSNPN, CDR2 SVGIG (reference sequence). Here the CDR3 DNA reads TGTGCCTGGAGTGGTCTAGCGGGGCTCTACGAGCAGTACTTC. Its protein is CAWSGLAGLYEQYF.

The rearrangement uses TRBV11-2 and TRBJ1-1, with D possibly matching TRBD1 (6 bases). Germline V gene lookup returns CDR1 SGHAT and CDR2 FQNNGV. The CDR3 contains 13 residues. The V end was cut by 4 bases, the J end by 6 bases, with 12 bases between. The CDR3 nucleotides are TGTGCCAGCAGCTGGGGGGGCCGGCCTGAAGCTTTCTTT. This encodes CASSWGGRPEAFF.

The V and J genes are TRBV19 and TRBJ2-2, with D tentatively TRBD1 (5 bases). CDR3 length equals 16 residues. Trimming removed 1 base from V and 1 base from J, with 10 bases in between. Germline assignment: CDR1 LNHDA and CDR2 SQIVND (reference sequence). The CDR3 sequence: CASSIALQGNTGELFF. In DNA, the CDR3 is TGTGCCAGTAGTATAGCCTTGCAGGGGAACACCGGGGAGCTGTTTTTT.

This clone was detected a few times. V and J are TRBV6-5 and TRBJ1-2; D perhaps matches TRBD1 (6 bases). Trimming cost V 3 bases and J 8 bases, with 22 bases left between them. The CDR3 runs to 16 residues. Germline lookup yields CDR1 MNHEY and CDR2 SVGAGI. Written as DNA, the CDR3 is TGTGCCAGCAGTTATCTCCTTCGCAGGGGTAGGGGAGGCTACACCTTC. Translating it yields CASSYLLRRGRGGYTF.

The chain recombines TRBV9 with TRBJ2-3, with 7 positions matching TRBD2. This CDR3 contains 15 residues. Germline V CDR1 and CDR2: SGDLS, YYNGEE. V was clipped by 2 bases and J by 6 bases; unmatched bases: 9. In nucleotides, the CDR3 is TGTGCCAGCAGCGTTGGCGGGAGCCCCTTGGATACGCAGTATTTT. Encoded protein: CASSVGGSPLDTQYF.

The chain joins TRBV7-9 to TRBJ2-7, with D maybe TRBD2 (5 bases). CDR3 length equals 15 residues. The ends were cut back, 5 bases at V and 5 bases at J, with 19 bases in the middle. Per germline, CDR1 SEHNR and CDR2 FQNEAQ (reference sequence). The CDR3 region is CASSNKGSNYNEQYF. The CDR3 nucleotides read TGTGCCAGCAGCAATAAAGGGAGCAACTATAACGAGCAGTACTTC.

The chain links TRBV27 to TRBJ2-1; TRBD2 matches at 9 bases. V dropped 2 bases and J dropped 4; count of bases not matched to a gene: 6. Germline CDR1 and CDR2: MNHEY and SMNVEV (reference sequence). The CDR3 is 16 amino acids. The CDR3 region has the DNA TGTGCCAGCAGTTTACGTCAGACTAGCGGTTACAATGAGCAGTTCTTC. Protein sequence: CASSLRQTSGYNEQFF.

The CDR3 nucleotides are TGCGCCAGCAGCTTGGGTATCGGCACAGATACGCAGTATTTT. This encodes CASSLGIGTDTQYF. The chain uses TRBV5-1 and TRBJ2-3; D gene unclear. Trimming took 0 bases from V and 1 from J, leaving 6 bases between them. This CDR3 is 14 amino acids long. Germline assignment: CDR1 SGHRS and CDR2 YFSETQ.

V and J are TRBV2 and TRBJ1-5, with 7 bases matching TRBD1. Trimming removed 3 bases from V and 15 bases from J; junction bases left unmatched: 14. This CDR3 region has 14 residues. CDR1 SNHLY and CDR2 FYNNEI come from the germline V gene. CDR3 protein: CASSDKLGTVSLHF. CDR3 DNA sequence: TGTGCCAGCAGTGATAAATTAGGGACAGTCTCCCTGCATTTT.

This chain joins TRBV28 and TRBJ1-3; no clear D. Germline assignment: CDR1 MDHEN and CDR2 SYDVKM. This CDR3 region has 14 residues. The V end was cut by 3 bases, the J end by 1 base, with 7 bases between. The CDR3 coding sequence is TGTGCCAGCAGTTTCCCGGGTTCTGGAAACACCATATATTTT. Its protein is CASSFPGSGNTIYF.

V usage is TRBV27 and J usage is TRBJ2-3; D remains ambiguous. With 7 bases removed from V and 3 bases from J, the gap between germline ends came to 17 bases. Per germline, CDR1 MNHEY and CDR2 SMNVEV (reference sequence). The CDR3 runs 15 residues. The chain's CDR3 is CASTSLDLRTDTQYF. DNA of the CDR3: TGTGCCAGCACCTCCCTCGATCTCAGAACAGATACGCAGTATTTT.

The V call is TRBV12-3 or TRBV12-4, the J call TRBJ1-1; D may be TRBD1 (6 bases). The CDR3 consists of 13 residues. Trimming stripped 4 bases from V and 6 bases from J, with 12 bases between. The CDR3 DNA is TGTGCCAGCAGTTGGACAGCTGCGCCTGAAGCTTTCTTT. Encoded protein: CASSWTAAPEAFF.

The V call is TRBV24-1, the J call TRBJ1-5; 11 bases are shared with TRBD1. The junction had 3 bases not matched to a gene; V was cut back by 3 bases and J by 6 bases. This CDR3 has 15 residues. Germline loops: CDR1 KGHDR, CDR2 SFDVKD. This CDR3 is CATSDRTGGVQPQHF. CDR3 DNA: TGTGCCACCAGTGATCGGACAGGGGGCGTTCAGCCCCAGCATTTT.

The rearrangement uses TRBV28 and TRBJ2-4; 13 nucleotides match TRBD2. CDR1 MDHEN and CDR2 SYDVKM come from the germline V gene. The CDR3 runs to 19 residues. With V trimmed by 6 bases and J by 0 bases, 11 bases remained unmatched. The CDR3 DNA reads as TGTGCCAGCAGACCACTAGCGGGAGGGGACAGAATAGCCAAAAACATTCAGTACTTC. Its translation: CASRPLAGGDRIAKNIQYF.

The chain links TRBV27 to TRBJ2-3, with 7 bases lining up with TRBD1. Germline lookup yields CDR1 MNHEY and CDR2 SMNVEV (reference sequence). Trimming at V came to 5 bases and at J to 1 base, leaving 9 bases not matched to a gene. This CDR3 has 16 residues. CDR3 nucleotide sequence: TGTGCCAGCAGTCCCTTTTTCACAGGGGGCACAGATACGCAGTATTTT. This codes for CASSPFFTGGTDTQYF.

The V call is TRBV14, the J call TRBJ2-5; a possible D gene is TRBD2 (5 bases). Trimming removed 1 base at V and 5 bases at J, with 11 bases between. The germline V gene encodes CDR1 SGHDN and CDR2 FVKESK. The CDR3 has 14 residues. CDR3 DNA sequence: TGTGCCAGCAGCCAAGTGAGGGTAGAGGAGACCCAGTACTTC. Encoded protein: CASSQVRVEETQYF.

This clone was seen a few times. This chain uses TRBV6-2 or TRBV6-3 with TRBJ2-3; TRBD2 might be the D (6 bases). CDR3 length equals 15 residues. Trimming removed 0 bases at V and 2 bases at J, with 9 bases between. Germline assignment: CDR1 MNHEY and CDR2 SVGEGT. The CDR3 DNA is TGTGCCAGCAGTTACTCGGGAGGTGACACAGATACGCAGTATTTT. It specifies CASSYSGGDTDTQYF.

The rearrangement joins TRBV5-1 to TRBJ2-2; 9 bases line up with TRBD1. This CDR3 is 15 amino acids long. V was clipped by 4 bases and J by 7 bases; unmatched bases: 8. The V gene's germline CDR1 is SGHRS and CDR2 YFSETQ. CDR3 amino acids: CASSTGQGGGGELFF. Written as DNA, the CDR3 is TGCGCCAGCAGCACGGGACAGGGAGGAGGCGGGGAGCTGTTTTTT.

The chain uses TRBV25-1 and TRBJ2-7; 13 nucleotides align to TRBD2. The CDR3 spans 14 residues. Germline V gives CDR1 MGHDK, CDR2 SYGVNS. J was trimmed by 7 bases and V by 6 bases; bases with no gene match: 6. CDR3 amino acids: CASSETSGRREQYF. DNA of the CDR3: TGTGCCAGCAGCGAGACTAGCGGGAGGAGGGAGCAGTACTTC.

The chain joins TRBV30 to TRBJ2-7, with D perhaps TRBD1 (5 bases). V gave up 6 bases and J gave up 2 bases, with 11 bases separating them. This CDR3 has 12 amino acids. Germline V gives CDR1 GTSNPN, CDR2 SVGIG (reference sequence). CDR3: CACQTEAYEQYF. The CDR3 DNA reads TGTGCCTGTCAGACAGAAGCCTACGAGCAGTACTTC.

The chain links TRBV5-1 to TRBJ2-3, with a weak D call TRBD2 (5 bases). V was trimmed by 0 bases and J by 5 bases, leaving 10 bases between them. Germline V CDR1 and CDR2: SGHRS, YFSETQ. The CDR3 has 14 amino acids. The CDR3 nucleotides read TGCGCCAGCAGCTTGGCTGCCGGGGAAGATACGCAGTATTTT. Amino acids: CASSLAAGEDTQYF. The variable domain in full, completed from reference TRBV5-1 and TRBJ2-3, reads KAGVTQTPRYLIKTRGQQVTLSCSPISGHRSVSWYQQTPGQGLQFLFEYFSETQRNKGNFPGRFSGRQFSNSRSEMNVSTLELGDSALYLCASSLAAGEDTQYFGPGTRLTVL.

This sequence joins TRBV11-2 and TRBJ2-5; 7 bases map to TRBD2. The ends lost 1 base at V and 6 bases at J; junction bases unmatched: 5. The CDR3 is 14 residues long. Germline values: CDR1 SGHAT, CDR2 FQNNGV. The CDR3 nucleotides are TGTGCCAGCAGCTTAGCGAGGGAGGGGAAGACCCAGTACTTC. Amino acid sequence: CASSLAREGKTQYF.

This clone was seen a handful of times. An end of the junction does not agree with germline; a read error may underlie this. The chain is built from TRBV5-4 and TRBJ1-1; 7 nucleotides align to TRBD1. CDR3 length equals 15 residues. Germline V CDR1 and CDR2: SGHNT, YYREEE (reference sequence). The CDR3 loop is CASSFGTAQNAEAFF. The CDR3 nucleotides are TGTGCCAGCAGCTTCGGGACAGCGCAGAACGCTGAAGCTTTCTTT.

The chain is built from TRBV18 and TRBJ1-2, with D uncertain. Trimming pared 1 base from V and 5 bases from J, leaving 8 bases between. The CDR3 is made up of 13 amino acids. Per the germline V gene, CDR1 is KGHSH and CDR2 is LQKENI. The CDR3 DNA is TGTGCCAGCTCACCACTGCCGGTTTATGGCTACACCTTC. It codes for CASSPLPVYGYTF. Full variable domain (missing parts from reference TRBV18 and TRBJ1-2): NAGVMQNPRHLVRRRGQEARLRCSPMKGHSHVYWYRQLPEEGLKFMVYLQKENIIDESGMPKERFSAEFPKEGPSILRIQQVVRGDSAAYFCASSPLPVYGYTFGSGTRLTVV.

This clone was recorded once. V usage is TRBV30 and J usage is TRBJ1-2; 8 nucleotides agree with TRBD1. CDR1 is GTSNPN, CDR2 SVGIG, per germline (reference sequence). V trimming: 5 bases; J trimming: 5 bases; junction bases outside the gene matches: 7. The CDR3 totals 13 residues. CDR3 DNA sequence: TGTGCCTGGGCCCGGGGACAGGAATATGGCTACACCTTC. Its protein is CAWARGQEYGYTF.

V usage is TRBV6-5 and J usage is TRBJ2-7; TRBD2 aligns across 10 bases. This CDR3 is built from 15 residues. After removal of 6 bases from V and 1 base from J, the junction contained 6 bases not matched to a gene. CDR1 is MNHEY and CDR2 is SVGAGI in the germline V gene. CDR3 in amino acids: CASRAGTSASYEQYF. The CDR3 DNA sequence: TGTGCCAGCAGGGCCGGGACTAGCGCATCCTACGAGCAGTACTTC.

This clone was picked up one time. The chain uses TRBV7-2 and TRBJ2-1; D is undetermined. The CDR3 contains 16 residues. Trimming removed 0 bases from V and 4 bases from J, with 13 bases in between. Germline V gene lookup returns CDR1 SGHTA and CDR2 FQGNSA. CDR3 bases: TGTGCCAGCAGCTTAGCCTCGGCGGTTGAGTACAATGAGCAGTTCTTC. The encoded protein is CASSLASAVEYNEQFF.

As regards this clone: One junction end disagrees with the germline gene, perhaps due to a read error. The chain combines TRBV6-4 with TRBJ2-7, with TRBD2 matching 10 bases. CDR1 and CDR2 (germline): MRHNA, SNTAGT. The CDR3 consists of 15 residues. The CDR3 nucleotides read TGTGCCGGCAGTGTCCTAGCGGGAGCGCCATACGAGCAGTACTTC. This translates into CAGSVLAGAPYEQYF.

CDR3 region: CASSEYGLGGLLIGELFF. CDR3 sequence (DNA): TGTGCCAGCAGTGAATACGGACTAGGGGGTTTATTGATCGGGGAGCTGTTTTTT. The genes are TRBV6-1 and TRBJ2-2, with D possibly being TRBD2 (7 bases). This CDR3 has 18 residues. CDR1 is MNHNS, CDR2 SASEGT, per germline. The V and J ends lost 2 bases and 7 bases respectively, with 23 bases between them.